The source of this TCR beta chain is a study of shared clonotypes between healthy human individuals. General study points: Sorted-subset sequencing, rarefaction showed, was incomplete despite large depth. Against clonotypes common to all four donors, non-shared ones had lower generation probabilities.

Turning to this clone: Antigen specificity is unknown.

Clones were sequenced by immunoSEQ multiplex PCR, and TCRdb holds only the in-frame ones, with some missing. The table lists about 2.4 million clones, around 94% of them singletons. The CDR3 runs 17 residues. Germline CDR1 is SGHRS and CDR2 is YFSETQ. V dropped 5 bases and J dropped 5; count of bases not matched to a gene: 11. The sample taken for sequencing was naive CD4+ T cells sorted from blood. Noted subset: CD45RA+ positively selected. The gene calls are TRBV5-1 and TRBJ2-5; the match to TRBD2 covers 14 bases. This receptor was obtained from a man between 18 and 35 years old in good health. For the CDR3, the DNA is TGCGCCAGCAGACCGTGGACTAGCGGGGGGCCCGAGGAGACCCAGTACTTC. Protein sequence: CASRPWTSGGPEETQYF.